The 10 T cell receptor beta chains presented below share a single source sample, sequenced in a study of T cell repertoires in cytomegalovirus infection. TCRdb processed the reads anew with MiXCR; each CDR3 protein has one entry. The sample carries under 300,000 distinct CDR3 sequences, around 15% recorded once. Source material: CD8+ T cells from PBMCs. The receptors originated from a human donor in good health (CMV status not recorded). Some clones in this sample may be carry-over from other donors' samples.

This rearrangement joins TRBV4-1 to TRBJ2-5; maybe TRBD2 (5 bases). The V end lost 6 bases, the J end lost 4 bases, and 18 bases lay between the germline ends. Germline V gene data show CDR1 as MGHRA and CDR2 as YSYEKL. The CDR3 consists of 15 residues. The CDR3 DNA is TGCGCCAGCAGATACCGTTCGGGGTCCCGAGAGACCCAGTACTTC. Translated, it gives CASRYRSGSRETQYF.

This clonotype was seen only a few times. The V call is TRBV2, the J call TRBJ2-5, with 7 bases that match TRBD1. The junction had 1 base not matched to a gene; V was cut back by 11 bases and J by 1 base. This CDR3 is 11 amino acids long. Germline CDR1 and CDR2: SNHLY and FYNNEI. CDR3 bases: TGTGCCGGACAGGCCCAAGAGACCCAGTACTTC. The encoded protein is CAGQAQETQYF.

This clonotype was seen at least ten times. This rearrangement joins TRBV7-6 to TRBJ1-6; TRBD1 is a possible D gene (5 bases). Germline V lookup: CDR1 SGHVS, CDR2 FNYEAQ. V was clipped by 3 bases and J by 9 bases, with 21 bases between them. The CDR3 loop spans 17 amino acids. The CDR3 region is CASSLNVGGYGRSPLHF. The CDR3 bases are TGTGCCAGCAGCTTGAATGTGGGGGGGTACGGACGTTCACCCCTCCACTTT.

The J gene is TRBJ1-1, the V gene TRBV6-8, with D possibly matching TRBD1 (5 bases). From germline, CDR1 is MNHGY and CDR2 SAAAGT. V was clipped by 0 bases and J by 4 bases, with 9 bases between them. This CDR3 is built from 14 residues. The DNA for the CDR3 is TGTGCCAGCAGTTACTCGCAGGGAATCACTGAAGCTTTCTTT. Translated, it gives CASSYSQGITEAFF.

This clonotype was detected many times. J is TRBJ2-1 and V is TRBV7-2; 11 nucleotides agree with TRBD2. The germline CDR1 and CDR2 sequences are SGHTA and FQGNSA. The CDR3 sequence is 16 residues long. J gave up 4 bases and V 5 bases, and 7 bases lay outside the gene matches. In nucleotides, the CDR3 is TGTGCCAGCAGCACCCTAGCGGGGGGCACATACAATGAGCAGTTCTTC. Translating it yields CASSTLAGGTYNEQFF.

There are a few counts of this clonotype. V gene TRBV3-1 combines with J gene TRBJ1-1; D gene unclear. This CDR3 region has 13 residues. The V gene's germline CDR1 is LGHDT and CDR2 YNNKEL (reference sequence). Between the trimmed V and J ends, which lost 3 bases and 3 bases, there was a span of 8 bases. CDR3 loop: CASSHQDYTEAFF. CDR3 DNA: TGTGCCAGCAGCCACCAGGATTACACTGAAGCTTTCTTT.

The V call is TRBV20-1, the J call TRBJ1-2, with a possible D match to TRBD1 (6 bases). CDR1 and CDR2 (germline): DFQATT, SNEGSKA (reference sequence). The CDR3 length is 10 residues. Trimming removed 5 bases at V and 6 bases at J, with 7 bases between. The CDR3 DNA is TGCAGTGCTTCAGGGGATGGCTACACCTTC. This translates into CSASGDGYTF.

The chain couples TRBV12-3 or TRBV12-4 to TRBJ2-1; 8 positions agree with TRBD2. The CDR3 is made up of 16 amino acids. V lost 2 bases and J lost 10; bases outside the gene matches: 13. Written as DNA, the CDR3 is TGTGCCAGCAGTTTAAGGCGGGGGGCCGCTCCGGGGGAGCAGTTCTTC. Protein product: CASSLRRGAAPGEQFF.

This sequence joins TRBV10-3 and TRBJ2-3; D is possibly TRBD2 (6 bases). This CDR3 comprises 14 residues. CDR1 is ENHRY and CDR2 is SYGVKD in the germline V gene. Trimming took off 8 bases at V and 2 bases at J, with 14 bases between the two ends. As DNA, the CDR3 is TGTGCCATCCGGTTAGCGGACGACACAGATACGCAGTATTTT. Translating it yields CAIRLADDTDTQYF.

The V call is TRBV6-2 or TRBV6-3, the J call TRBJ2-5, with D hard to call. Germline V gene sequence: CDR1 MNHEY, CDR2 SVGEGT. This CDR3 has 13 amino acids. The ends were cut back, 0 bases at V and 4 bases at J, with 6 bases in the middle. CDR3 region: CASSYSVRETQYF. The CDR3 region has the DNA TGTGCCAGCAGTTACTCTGTTCGAGAGACCCAGTACTTC.